These T cell receptor beta chains were read from a single sample in a study of graft-versus-host responses after intestinal transplantation. Clones were read by immunoSEQ multiplex PCR, and TCRdb kept only the in-frame ones, dropping some. The data contain approximately 70,000 clones, more than 70% of them singletons. Which antigens these TCRs recognize remains unknown. The sequencing here drew on unstimulated CD8+ T cells sorted from spleen or lymph node cells, taken before intestinal transplant. These TCRs come from a human donor who received an intestinal transplant. Each CDR3 is given with its conserved first and last residue. D genes are given only for firm matches. Clone size is stated in some rows and not others, as once, few, many or a class when expanded.

clone size,V gene,J gene,D gene,CDR3 protein,CDR3 DNA
NA,TRBV27,TRBJ2-7,TRBD2,CASSTTHGRVYEQYF,TGTGCCAGCAGTACTACCCACGGGAGGGTATACGAGCAGTACTTC
NA,TRBV7-9,TRBJ2-7,TRBD1,CASSTTGASSYEQYF,TGTGCCAGCAGCACGACAGGGGCCTCCTCCTACGAGCAGTACTTC
NA,TRBV6-6,TRBJ2-5,TRBD2,CASDTGTREETQYF,TGTGCCAGCGATACCGGGACTAGAGAAGAGACCCAGTACTTC
NA,TRBV4-1,TRBJ1-5,TRBD1,CASSQEEDRDLSQPQHF,TGCGCCAGCAGCCAAGAGGAGGACAGGGATCTTAGTCAGCCCCAGCATTTT
NA,TRBV28,TRBJ1-4,NA,CASSSFRAVHEKLFF,TGTGCCAGCAGTTCATTCAGGGCCGTTCATGAAAAACTGTTTTTT
few,TRBV4-1,TRBJ2-6,TRBD1,CASSSRDSLSWGANVLTF,TGCGCCAGCAGCTCTCGGGACAGCCTTAGTTGGGGGGCCAACGTCCTGACTTTC
NA,TRBV7-8,TRBJ1-1,NA,CASSLLGPSGTEAFF,TGTGCCAGCAGCTTACTCGGTCCTTCGGGCACTGAAGCTTTCTTT
NA,TRBV9,TRBJ2-3,NA,CASSVEGSPGDTQYF,TGTGCCAGCAGCGTCGAGGGTAGTCCTGGGGATACGCAGTATTTT
NA,TRBV28,TRBJ2-7,NA,CASSQRDFSYEQYF,TGTGCCAGCAGTCAGAGGGACTTCTCCTACGAGCAGTACTTC
once,TRBV5-6,TRBJ1-5,NA,CASSLWQGGNQPQHF,TGTGCCAGCAGCTTATGGCAGGGCGGCAATCAGCCCCAGCATTTT
once,TRBV9,TRBJ1-5,NA,CASSVDSGYQPQHF,TGTGCCAGCAGCGTAGATTCGGGATATCAGCCCCAGCATTTT
NA,TRBV28,TRBJ2-3,TRBD2,CASSLPGGLASATDTQYF,TGTGCCAGCAGTTTACCCGGAGGACTAGCTTCGGCGACAGATACGCAGTATTTT
NA,TRBV28,TRBJ1-5,NA,CASSLRRGRNQPQHF,TGTGCCAGCAGTTTGAGGAGGGGCCGCAATCAGCCCCAGCATTTT
NA,TRBV10-3,TRBJ2-3,NA,CAISGGALTDTQYF,TGTGCCATCAGTGGCGGGGCTCTGACAGATACGCAGTATTTT
NA,TRBV29-1,TRBJ2-7,TRBD1,CSASTGVSSYEQYF,TGCAGCGCATCGACAGGGGTGAGCTCCTACGAGCAGTACTTC
NA,TRBV5-6,TRBJ2-4,NA,CASSGWGPGDIQYF,TGTGCCAGCAGCGGTTGGGGGCCTGGGGACATTCAGTACTTC
NA,TRBV5-4,TRBJ2-7,NA,CASSLEKGENEQYF,TGTGCCAGCAGCTTGGAGAAAGGGGAAAACGAGCAGTACTTC
NA,TRBV6-1,TRBJ1-3,NA,CASSETASSGNTIYF,TGTGCCAGCAGTGAAACAGCCTCCTCTGGAAACACCATATATTTT
NA,TRBV7-8,TRBJ2-7,NA,CASSSQRGFLGEQYF,TGTGCCAGCAGCTCGCAAAGAGGGTTTTTAGGCGAGCAGTACTTC
NA,TRBV11-3,TRBJ2-7,TRBD1,CASSFVDRAYEQYF,TGTGCCAGCAGCTTCGTCGACAGGGCCTACGAGCAGTACTTC
NA,TRBV28,TRBJ2-1,TRBD1,CASSFTGGRIYNEQFF,TGTGCCAGCAGTTTTACAGGGGGCCGGATCTACAATGAGCAGTTCTTC
once,TRBV7-6,TRBJ2-7,TRBD1,CASSLEGQGDEQYF,TGTGCCAGCAGCTTAGAAGGACAGGGTGACGAGCAGTACTTC
NA,TRBV5-3,TRBJ2-1,TRBD2,CARSRRTSGGEASYNEQFF,TGTGCCAGAAGCCGGCGTACTAGCGGAGGGGAAGCCTCCTACAATGAGCAGTTCTTC
NA,TRBV6-1,TRBJ2-2,TRBD1,CARDRGSGLAGELFF,TGTGCCAGGGACAGGGGGAGCGGGTTGGCCGGGGAGCTGTTTTTT
NA,TRBV27,TRBJ2-6,NA,CASTGAGANVLTF,TGTGCCAGCACAGGGGCCGGGGCCAACGTCCTGACTTTC
NA,TRBV6-1,TRBJ1-5,TRBD1,CASRDRGTQPQHF,TGTGCCAGCAGAGACAGGGGCACTCAGCCCCAGCATTTT
NA,TRBV4-1,TRBJ2-7,NA,CASSQAPGRSYEQYF,TGCGCCAGCAGCCAAGCCCCTGGGAGGTCCTACGAGCAGTACTTC
NA,TRBV5-6,TRBJ1-1,NA,CASSLALTEAFF,TGTGCCAGCAGCTTGGCCCTTACTGAAGCTTTCTTT
NA,TRBV5-1,TRBJ2-1,TRBD2,CASSFSGVSYNEQFF,TGCGCCAGCAGCTTTAGCGGGGTTTCCTACAATGAGCAGTTCTTC
NA,TRBV5-1,TRBJ2-6,NA,CASSSGTFSGANVLTF,TGCGCCAGCAGCTCCGGGACATTCTCTGGGGCCAACGTCCTGACTTTC
NA,TRBV2,TRBJ1-5,NA,CASSDFARSNQPQHF,TGTGCCAGCAGTGATTTTGCGCGAAGCAATCAGCCCCAGCATTTT
NA,TRBV27,TRBJ2-7,TRBD2,CASSGAGGKYEQYF,TGTGCCAGCAGTGGGGCGGGGGGGAAGTACGAGCAGTACTTC
NA,TRBV19,TRBJ1-1,NA,CATSLIGGNTEAFF,TGTGCCACCTCCCTCATCGGGGGGAACACTGAAGCTTTCTTT
NA,TRBV6-6,TRBJ2-3,NA,CASQEERLTDTQYF,TGTGCCAGCCAGGAGGAGCGGCTCACAGATACGCAGTATTTT
NA,TRBV28,TRBJ1-1,NA,CASSLRRPEAGLRHTEAFF,TGTGCCAGCAGTTTAAGGCGACCCGAGGCAGGGCTGAGGCACACTGAAGCTTTCTTT